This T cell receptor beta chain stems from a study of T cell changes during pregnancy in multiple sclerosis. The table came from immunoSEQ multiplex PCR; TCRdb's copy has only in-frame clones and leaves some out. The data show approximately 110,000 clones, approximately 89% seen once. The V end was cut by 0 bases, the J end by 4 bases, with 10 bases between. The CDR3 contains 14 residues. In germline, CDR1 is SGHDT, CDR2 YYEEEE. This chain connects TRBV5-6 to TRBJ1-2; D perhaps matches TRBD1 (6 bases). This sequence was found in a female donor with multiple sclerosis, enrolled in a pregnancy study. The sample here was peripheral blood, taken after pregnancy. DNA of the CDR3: TGTGCCAGCAGCTTGGGACAGGATATCTATGGCTACACCTTC. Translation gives CASSLGQDIYGYTF.